These T cell receptor beta chains were read from a single sample in a study of OX40 agonist ivuxolimab in advanced cancers. The assay was immunoSEQ multiplex PCR, and TCRdb's table has in-frame clones only and misses some. The data hold about 130,000 clones, with less than 95% observed a single time. The sequences come from CD4+ or CD8+ T cells sorted from blood, collected in a trial of the OX40 agonist ivuxolimab. All receptors come from an adult with an advanced solid tumor such as melanoma, head and neck, liver or kidney cancer. Each CDR3 is given with its conserved first and last residue. The order of the fields is D gene, J gene, clone size, V gene, CDR3 DNA, CDR3 protein. D genes are given only for firm matches. For some rows the clone size is stated as once, few or many, or as a class when expanded; others skip it.

NA,TRBJ1-2,NA,TRBV28,TGTGCCAGCAGTTTAGTAACAGGGCAGAACTATGGCTACACCTTC,CASSLVTGQNYGYTF
NA,TRBJ1-1,few,TRBV5-8,TGTGCCAGCAGCTTAACCAGGACTGAAGCTTTCTTT,CASSLTRTEAFF
NA,TRBJ2-7,NA,TRBV7-5,TGTGCCAGAAGCTTAGAAGGGGACAGGGGGAGTTACGAGCAGTACTTC,CARSLEGDRGSYEQYF
TRBD2,TRBJ2-2,NA,TRBV9,TGTGCCAGCAGCCCCGCGGGAGGGGGGGAGCTGTTTTTT,CASSPAGGGELFF
NA,TRBJ1-4,NA,TRBV7-9,TGTGCCAGCAGCCCAGAGGACGGAGAAAAACTGTTTTTT,CASSPEDGEKLFF
NA,TRBJ2-7,NA,TRBV7-2,TGTGCCAGCAGCGCCGGGACGGGTTACGAGCAGTACTTC,CASSAGTGYEQYF
TRBD2,TRBJ2-3,NA,TRBV5-1,TGCGCCAGCAACCCCCTAGCGGGAGCAACAGATACGCAGTATTTT,CASNPLAGATDTQYF
TRBD2,TRBJ2-3,NA,TRBV9,TGTGCCAGCAGCCCCACCGGGACCAGCGGGGCAGATACGCAGTATTTT,CASSPTGTSGADTQYF
NA,TRBJ1-4,once,TRBV5-1,TGCGCCAGCAGCTTGGACAGGGTATCTGAAAAACTGTTTTTT,CASSLDRVSEKLFF
NA,TRBJ2-5,NA,TRBV11-2,TGTGCCAGCAGCTTAGGTCGCATCGGAGAGACCCAGTACTTC,CASSLGRIGETQYF
TRBD1,TRBJ1-1,NA,TRBV7-8,TGTGCCAGCAGCTCAATGACAGGGCTGGTGAACACTGAAGCTTTCTTT,CASSSMTGLVNTEAFF
NA,TRBJ1-1,NA,TRBV7-3,TGTGCCAGCAGCTTAAGGTCTCCCGGAGGGAACACTGAAGCTTTCTTT,CASSLRSPGGNTEAFF
TRBD1,TRBJ1-1,once,TRBV18,TGTGCCAGCTCACCAAGACAGGGGGGGGACACTGAAGCTTTCTTT,CASSPRQGGDTEAFF
NA,TRBJ1-5,NA,TRBV10-3,TGTGCCATCAGTGAGGGTCGAGTTCAGCCCCAGCATTTT,CAISEGRVQPQHF
NA,TRBJ1-1,NA,TRBV18,TGTGCCAGCTCACCAGACGAGTTAGCGACTGAAGCTTTCTTT,CASSPDELATEAFF
NA,TRBJ1-5,NA,TRBV27,TGTGCCAGCAGCCGGACAGAAGGCAATCAGCCCCAGCATTTT,CASSRTEGNQPQHF
NA,TRBJ1-2,few,TRBV5-6,TGTGCCAGCAGCTTGAGTAGGACGGAATATGGCTACACCTTC,CASSLSRTEYGYTF
NA,TRBJ1-5,once,TRBV5-5,TGTGCCAGCAGCCCGCAGGACATTGGCAATCAGCCCCAGCATTTT,CASSPQDIGNQPQHF
NA,TRBJ2-3,NA,TRBV5-1,TGCGCCAGCAGCTTTTCAGGAGATACGCAGTATTTT,CASSFSGDTQYF
TRBD1,TRBJ2-2,NA,TRBV9,TGTGCCAGCAGCACTCCGGACAGGGTACGTCCCGGGGAGCTGTTTTTT,CASSTPDRVRPGELFF
NA,TRBJ2-2,NA,TRBV7-3,TGTGCCAGCAGCTTAGCATCCGGGGAGCTGTTTTTT,CASSLASGELFF
TRBD1,TRBJ1-3,NA,TRBV6-6,TGTGCCAGCAGTTCAAGGACAGGGCAGGGAAACACCATATATTTT,CASSSRTGQGNTIYF
NA,TRBJ1-2,NA,TRBV19,TGTGCCAGTAGTATAGTATCTTCGGGGATCTATGGCTACACCTTC,CASSIVSSGIYGYTF
NA,TRBJ2-7,once,TRBV25-1,TGTGCCAGCAGTGCGGTTTGGGCAGGGGGGGACGAGCAGTACTTC,CASSAVWAGGDEQYF
NA,TRBJ2-5,NA,TRBV27,TGTGCCAGCAGTTCTCCAACGTTGGTCGCGAACCAAGAGACCCAGTACTTC,CASSSPTLVANQETQYF
NA,TRBJ2-2,NA,TRBV28,TGTGCCAGCAGTTTTCTTGGGACTGCGAACACCGGGGAGCTGTTTTTT,CASSFLGTANTGELFF
NA,TRBJ1-3,NA,TRBV7-9,TGTGCCAGCAGGCCCTGGGGAAACACCATATATTTT,CASRPWGNTIYF
NA,TRBJ2-2,NA,TRBV10-3,TGTGCCATCAGTGAGCGCGTGTCCACGAACACCGGGGAGCTGTTTTTT,CAISERVSTNTGELFF
NA,TRBJ2-7,NA,TRBV28,TGTGCCAGCAGTTCGGTCCGGACAGTCTCGTACGAGCAGTACTTC,CASSSVRTVSYEQYF
TRBD2,TRBJ2-3,few,TRBV5-4,TGTGCCAGCAGCTTGGCCCGCTCGACGGGAGGGAGCCAGGATACGCAGTATTTT,CASSLARSTGGSQDTQYF
NA,TRBJ1-2,NA,TRBV19,TGTGCCAGTAGTTTTTCGGGCACAGGGAGGGGGAGCTATGGCTACACCTTC,CASSFSGTGRGSYGYTF
NA,TRBJ2-1,NA,TRBV5-4,TGTGCCAGCAGCTCGGGGGCAGCGCGGAGCTCCTACAATGAGCAGTTCTTC,CASSSGAARSSYNEQFF
NA,TRBJ1-6,NA,TRBV4-3,TGCGCCAGCAGCCAAGAAGTTCCGGGGGCGAATTCACCCCTCCACTTT,CASSQEVPGANSPLHF
NA,TRBJ1-1,once,TRBV5-1,TGCGCCAGCAGCGAGGACCCCCTCGCCATGAACACTGAAGCTTTCTTT,CASSEDPLAMNTEAFF
NA,TRBJ1-1,once,TRBV25-1,TGTGCCAGTAAAAGTCCTAACGCTGAAGCTTTCTTT,CASKSPNAEAFF
NA,TRBJ2-2,NA,TRBV28,TGTGCCAGCAGTTTAAGAGTCGCGAACACCGGGGAGCTGTTTTTT,CASSLRVANTGELFF
NA,TRBJ1-5,once,TRBV19,TGTGCCAGTAGTGCCGGGGCCGCTTCGAATCAGCCCCAGCATTTT,CASSAGAASNQPQHF
TRBD2,TRBJ2-2,NA,TRBV19,TGTGCCAGTAGTTACATAGCGGGAGGCCCGAACACCGGGGAGCTGTTTTTT,CASSYIAGGPNTGELFF
NA,TRBJ1-5,NA,TRBV15,TGTGCCACCAGCAGAGGACAGGACCATCAGCCCCAGCATTTT,CATSRGQDHQPQHF
NA,TRBJ2-1,NA,TRBV4-3,TGCGCCAGCAGCCAAAACGACGGGTATGAGCAGTTCTTC,CASSQNDGYEQFF